What follows is one T cell receptor (beta chain) and its context. What it binds is unknown. The data belong to a study of OX40 agonist ivuxolimab in advanced cancers. The junction had 5 bases not matched to a gene; V was cut back by 5 bases and J by 1 base. Germline CDR1 and CDR2: MNHEY and SMNVEV (reference sequence). The CDR3 length is 16 residues. Sequencing was performed with immunoSEQ multiplex PCR; in TCRdb, only in-frame clones are kept and a portion is missing. This sample has 70,000 to 95,000 clones, with about 90% found just once. Study-wide findings and caveats: With doses of 0.1 to 3.0 mg/kg, CD4+ and CD8+ blood T cells had undergone clonal expansion by week 6. Also showing low normalized T-cell clonal expansion were some of the nonresponders.

Sequenced here: CD4+ or CD8+ T cells sorted from blood, sampled in a trial of the OX40 agonist ivuxolimab. V and J are TRBV27 and TRBJ2-2, with 9 bases aligning to TRBD1. The origin of this receptor is an adult with an advanced solid tumor such as melanoma, head and neck, liver or kidney cancer. CDR3 in amino acids: CASSAQGAKNTGELFF. The CDR3 DNA sequence: TGTGCCAGCAGTGCACAGGGGGCGAAGAACACCGGGGAGCTGTTTTTT.